The 10 T cell receptor beta chains listed next were all sequenced from one sample in a study of T cell responses to AZD1222 COVID-19 vaccine. Libraries were prepared by immunoSEQ multiplex PCR; TCRdb keeps only in-frame clonotypes and omits some of them. The sample lists tens of thousands of clones, about 90% seen once, with about 15% in the top ten. Here the sequenced sample was peripheral blood, taken on day 0 of AZD1222 vaccination. The receptors derive from an adult in good health.

This clone was detected once. V gene TRBV19 combines with J gene TRBJ1-5; possible D gene TRBD1, 6 bases. The CDR3 runs to 16 residues. Germline V gene sequence: CDR1 LNHDA, CDR2 SQIVND (reference sequence). V lost 3 bases, J lost 2 bases, and 14 bases lay in between. The CDR3 sequence: CASSIWGAVGNQPQHF. The CDR3 region has the DNA TGTGCCAGTAGTATTTGGGGGGCCGTTGGCAATCAGCCCCAGCATTTT.

This clone was found once. The chain combines TRBV19 with TRBJ1-3; tentative D call: TRBD1 (5 bases). V lost 7 bases and J lost 3, with 16 bases in between. Germline CDR1 LNHDA, CDR2 SQIVND (reference sequence). The CDR3 is 15 residues long. CDR3 nucleotides: TGTGCCAGTACCCCAGGGAACCGTCGTGGAAACACCATATATTTT. It is translated as CASTPGNRRGNTIYF.

CDR3 sequence reads: CASSQGERGGVTEAFF. The CDR3 coding sequence is TGTGCCAGCAGTCAAGGGGAGAGGGGTGGAGTCACTGAAGCTTTCTTT. The chain recombines TRBV6-1 with TRBJ1-1; D might be TRBD1 (5 bases). This CDR3 has 16 amino acids. Trimming stripped 5 bases from V and 4 bases from J, with 20 bases between. CDR1 is MNHNS, CDR2 SASEGT, per germline.

The chain uses TRBV19 and TRBJ2-2; 9 bases match TRBD1. The length of the CDR3 is 16 residues. CDR1 and CDR2 from the germline V gene are LNHDA and SQIVND (reference sequence). V lost 5 bases and J lost 8; bases outside the gene matches: 12. DNA of the CDR3: TGTGCCAGTAGTGAAACAGGGGGCCCAAGTAGGGGGGAGCTGTTTTTT. Translated: CASSETGGPSRGELFF.

The chain employs TRBV4-2 and TRBJ2-3; maybe TRBD2 (6 bases). Germline V gene sequence: CDR1 LGHNA, CDR2 YNFKEQ. The CDR3 runs to 14 residues. The V end lost 7 bases, the J end lost 2 bases, and 13 bases lay between the germline ends. The DNA of the CDR3 is TGTGCCAGCACTTGGGAGGCCACCACAGATACGCAGTATTTT. As protein: CASTWEATTDTQYF.

CDR3: CASSGTSGSLTYEQYF. The CDR3 DNA is TGTGCCAGCAGTGGGACTAGCGGGAGCTTGACCTACGAGCAGTACTTC. J is TRBJ2-7 and V is TRBV25-1; TRBD2 aligns across 13 bases. CDR1 is MGHDK, CDR2 SYGVNS, per germline. Trimming took 4 bases from V and 2 from J; bases not matched to a gene: 5. The CDR3 runs to 16 residues.

The rearrangement uses TRBV29-1 and TRBJ1-2, with D uncertain. This CDR3 has 11 amino acids. V lost 1 base and J 4 bases, leaving 4 bases between the germline ends. Germline CDR1 and CDR2: SQVTM and ANQGSEA. CDR3 nucleotide sequence: TGCAGCGTTGAAGGGGCCTATGGCTACACCTTC. Translation: CSVEGAYGYTF.

V usage is TRBV4-1 and J usage is TRBJ1-2; a weak D match, TRBD1 (5 bases). The germline V and J ends were trimmed by 3 bases and 6 bases, with 11 bases remaining between them. This CDR3 is 13 amino acids long. The germline V gene has CDR1 MGHRA and CDR2 YSYEKL. The chain's CDR3 is CASSQSTGNGYTF. CDR3 coding DNA: TGCGCCAGCAGCCAGAGTACAGGAAATGGCTACACCTTC.

The chain joins TRBV29-1 to TRBJ2-5, with 7 bases identical to TRBD1. The CDR3 is 14 residues long. Looked up from germline, CDR1 is SQVTM and CDR2 is ANQGSEA. V was pared by 2 bases and J by 5 bases, with 8 bases of the junction left unmatched. The CDR3: CSVETGDGPETQYF. CDR3 nucleotide sequence: TGCAGCGTTGAAACAGGGGACGGGCCGGAGACCCAGTACTTC.

V and J are TRBV5-4 and TRBJ2-1, with unresolved D. The CDR3 extends over 13 amino acids. Trimming took off 0 bases at V and 6 bases at J, with 7 bases between the two ends. The germline V gene has CDR1 SGHNT and CDR2 YYREEE (reference sequence). CDR3: CASSLGGVNEQFF. CDR3 sequence (DNA): TGTGCCAGCAGCTTGGGTGGGGTCAATGAGCAGTTCTTC.